The entry that follows covers one T cell receptor beta chain sequence. Its antigen is not known. 60 Vbeta and 13 Jbeta primers were used in PCR. Generated by immunoSEQ multiplex PCR, the TCRdb table keeps only in-frame clones and is missing some. This sample has 200,000 or so clones; around 77% occur once, and the top ten carry 2.5% to 3.5%. Germline-derived CDR1 and CDR2 are GTSNPN and SVGIG (reference sequence). The CDR3 contains 13 residues. The V segment lost 2 bases and the J segment 7 bases; nucleotides outside the gene matches: 7. This sample is drawn from a study of cytomegalovirus exposure and HLA in healthy donors. Findings and caveats of the study: V- and J-gene trimming in TCR beta was tied to a missense DCLRE1C variant by an analysis performed later.

The TCR originated in a woman between 25 and 40 years old in good health and CMV-seronegative. Sequences were obtained from PBMCs. The V call is TRBV30, the J call TRBJ2-5; 7 positions agree with TRBD2. This CDR3 reads CAWSSGGKGTQYF. CDR3 sequence (DNA): TGTGCCTGGAGTTCCGGGGGGAAGGGGACCCAGTACTTC.